The 22 T cell receptor beta chains listed next were all sequenced from one sample in a study of graft-versus-host responses after intestinal transplantation. TCRdb's copy holds only in-frame clones and misses some; the assay was immunoSEQ multiplex PCR. This table has under 95,000 clones, about 87% appearing once. The antigens of these receptors remain unknown. Here the sequenced sample was unstimulated CD4+ T cells sorted from spleen or lymph node cells, taken before transplant. The receptors were gathered from a human donor who was the organ donor for an intestinal transplant.

The rearrangement uses TRBV5-1 and TRBJ1-1; 11 bases line up with TRBD1. The length of the CDR3 is 16 residues. J gave up 4 bases and V 3 bases, and 8 bases lay outside the gene matches. CDR1 is SGHRS, CDR2 YFSETQ, per germline. CDR3 in amino acids: CASSSTTGTGGTEAFF. In DNA form, the CDR3 reads TGCGCCAGCAGCTCGACGACCGGGACAGGGGGCACTGAAGCTTTCTTT.

The chain is built from TRBV5-4 and TRBJ2-5; the match to TRBD1 covers 8 bases. The CDR3 totals 14 residues. With V trimmed by 5 bases and J by 4 bases, 7 bases remained unmatched. CDR1 SGHNT and CDR2 YYREEE come from the germline V gene (reference sequence). Here the CDR3 reads CASRQDRGIETQYF. CDR3 nucleotides: TGTGCCAGCAGACAAGACAGGGGAATAGAGACCCAGTACTTC.

The count of this clone is one. The gene calls are TRBV27 and TRBJ1-2, with D possibly being TRBD1 (5 bases). This CDR3 has 11 residues. With 8 bases removed from V and 5 bases from J, the gap between germline ends came to 9 bases. Per germline, CDR1 MNHEY and CDR2 SMNVEV (reference sequence). Here the CDR3 reads CASWGVYGYTF. DNA of the CDR3: TGTGCCAGCTGGGGGGTATATGGCTACACCTTC.

The chain is built from TRBV11-3 and TRBJ1-3; D not certain. There are 14 residues in the CDR3. V was cut by 5 bases and J by 4 bases, with 12 bases left in between. Germline V gene sequence: CDR1 SGHNT, CDR2 YENEEA. CDR3 sequence: CASSPIFTGNTIYF. CDR3 sequence (DNA): TGTGCCAGCAGCCCGATCTTTACAGGAAACACCATATATTTT.

The rearrangement links TRBV20-1 to TRBJ1-2; D call uncertain. Trimming pared 6 bases from V and 6 bases from J, leaving 11 bases between. Germline assignment: CDR1 DFQATT and CDR2 SNEGSKA (reference sequence). This CDR3 comprises 11 residues. The CDR3 region is CSASGGNGYTF. CDR3 coding DNA: TGCAGTGCCTCAGGAGGGAATGGCTACACCTTC.

V is TRBV5-1 and J is TRBJ1-2; 10 bases map to TRBD1. The CDR3 spans 13 residues. CDR1 and CDR2 from the germline V gene are SGHRS and YFSETQ. Trimming cost V 4 bases and J 6 bases; bases outside gene matches: 3. CDR3 coding DNA: TGCGCCAGCAGCGAAGGACAGGGGGATGGCTACACCTTC. Amino acids: CASSEGQGDGYTF.

The genes are TRBV7-6 and TRBJ2-2; a possible D gene is TRBD2 (6 bases). The germline V gene has CDR1 SGHVS and CDR2 FNYEAQ. CDR3 length: 17 amino acids. V was cut by 0 bases and J by 1 base, with 12 bases left in between. In DNA, the CDR3 is TGTGCCAGCAGCTTAGCGATGGAGGGAGAGAACACCGGGGAGCTGTTTTTT. This gives the protein CASSLAMEGENTGELFF.

The chain recombines TRBV18 with TRBJ2-7; 7 bases align to TRBD2. The CDR3 sequence is 15 residues long. With V trimmed by 6 bases and J by 0 bases, 8 bases remained unmatched. Germline CDR1 KGHSH, CDR2 LQKENI. The CDR3: CASSPREAHSYEQYF. The CDR3 bases are TGTGCCAGCTCCCCCCGGGAGGCCCACTCCTACGAGCAGTACTTC.

The gene calls are TRBV5-1 and TRBJ2-1; TRBD1 matches at 11 bases. CDR3 length: 14 residues. From germline, CDR1 is SGHRS and CDR2 YFSETQ. Trimming took 2 bases from V and 8 from J; bases not matched to a gene: 3. CDR3 nucleotides: TGCGCCAGCAGCTTAAGGACAGGGGGCGATGAGCAGTTCTTC. Amino acids: CASSLRTGGDEQFF.

The chain employs TRBV15 and TRBJ1-5; the match to TRBD1 covers 10 bases. The CDR3 has 17 residues. The V gene end was trimmed by 0 bases and the J gene end by 7 bases; junction bases not matched to a gene: 9. The germline V gene has CDR1 LNHNV and CDR2 YYDKDF (reference sequence). CDR3 coding DNA: TGTGCCACCAGCAGAGACCCGCCGGGACAGGGGTGGCAGCCCCAGCATTTT. Translating it yields CATSRDPPGQGWQPQHF.

This chain uses TRBV5-5 with TRBJ2-7; 8 nucleotides agree with TRBD1. This CDR3 has 15 residues. The V segment lost 3 bases and the J segment 2 bases; nucleotides outside the gene matches: 7. Germline V gene data show CDR1 as SGHKS and CDR2 as YYEKEE (reference sequence). The CDR3 is CASSSWDRRTYEQYF. The CDR3, as DNA: TGTGCCAGCAGCTCATGGGACAGGAGAACCTACGAGCAGTACTTC.

This clone was seen once. The chain combines TRBV5-4 with TRBJ2-2, with 8 positions matching TRBD1. The CDR3 runs 15 residues. The V and J ends lost 4 bases and 5 bases, in that order; junction bases with no gene match: 7. The V gene's germline CDR1 is SGHNT and CDR2 YYREEE (reference sequence). The CDR3 is CASSRGTGATGELFF. The CDR3, as DNA: TGTGCCAGCAGCCGAGGGACAGGTGCAACCGGGGAGCTGTTTTTT.

The rearrangement uses TRBV28 and TRBJ2-7; 7 nucleotides align to TRBD2. With V trimmed by 6 bases and J by 3 bases, 5 bases remained unmatched. The germline CDR1 and CDR2 sequences are MDHEN and SYDVKM. This CDR3 has 13 amino acids. The CDR3 sequence: CASRASGIYEQYF. The CDR3 DNA is TGTGCCAGCAGGGCTAGCGGAATCTACGAGCAGTACTTC.

V usage is TRBV28 and J usage is TRBJ1-4; D is perhaps TRBD1 (5 bases). The length of the CDR3 is 14 residues. The germline V gene encodes CDR1 MDHEN and CDR2 SYDVKM. V lost 7 bases and J lost 7, with 16 bases in between. The CDR3 bases are TGTGCCAGCACCACCCCGGCAGGGTTTGAAAAACTGTTTTTT. Protein product: CASTTPAGFEKLFF.

V usage is TRBV19 and J usage is TRBJ1-1; weak D call: TRBD1 (5 bases). The ends were cut back, 6 bases at V and 1 base at J, with 9 bases in the middle. The CDR3 covers 13 residues. Germline V gene sequence: CDR1 LNHDA, CDR2 SQIVND (reference sequence). The CDR3 is CASRLTENTEAFF. The CDR3 nucleotides read TGTGCCAGTAGACTGACAGAGAACACTGAAGCTTTCTTT.

The rearrangement links TRBV18 to TRBJ1-1, with TRBD1 as a possible D gene (5 bases). Per the germline V gene, CDR1 is KGHSH and CDR2 is LQKENI. The CDR3 runs 13 residues. Trimming cost V 3 bases and J 7 bases, with 12 bases left between them. The CDR3 sequence is CASSPSREDEAFF. CDR3 in DNA: TGTGCCAGCTCACCGAGCAGGGAAGATGAAGCTTTCTTT.

This chain joins TRBV6-5 and TRBJ2-3, with 9 bases that match TRBD1. Germline trimming cut 4 bases from V and 4 bases from J; bases unmatched to any gene: 9. Germline V gives CDR1 MNHEY, CDR2 SVGAGI. This CDR3 region has 16 residues. This CDR3 reads CASSFSGTGSSDTQYF. The CDR3 nucleotides read TGTGCCAGCAGTTTCTCCGGGACAGGGTCCTCAGATACGCAGTATTTT.

This clone was seen just once. Other DNA sequences from this sample encode an identical CDR3 as well. The genes are TRBV10-2 and TRBJ1-5; 7 positions agree with TRBD1. Losses at the gene ends were 6 bases for V and 3 bases for J; bases not matched to a gene: 2. The germline CDR1 and CDR2 sequences are WSHSY and SAAADI. CDR3 size: 13 residues. The CDR3 loop is CASRTGVNQPQHF. In DNA form, the CDR3 reads TGCGCCAGCAGAACAGGGGTCAATCAGCCCCAGCATTTT.

The chain employs TRBV5-5 and TRBJ1-1; TRBD1 aligns across 8 bases. Germline assignment: CDR1 SGHKS and CDR2 YYEKEE (reference sequence). V dropped 5 bases and J dropped 7; count of bases not matched to a gene: 10. CDR3 length: 14 amino acids. The CDR3 reads CASSLTGGSVEAFF. Here the CDR3 DNA reads TGTGCCAGCAGTCTCACAGGGGGATCGGTTGAAGCTTTCTTT.

The CDR3 coding sequence is TGTGCCAGCAGCTTCGGGGACAGGGGTAGTACAGATACGCAGTATTTT. The encoded protein is CASSFGDRGSTDTQYF. The chain links TRBV11-1 to TRBJ2-3; the match to TRBD1 covers 10 bases. The germline gives CDR1 SGHAT, CDR2 FQDESV (reference sequence). V gave up 3 bases and J gave up 3 bases; unmatched junction bases: 6. There are 16 residues in the CDR3.

The V and J genes are TRBV11-1 and TRBJ1-2; no clear D gene. The V and J ends lost 1 base and 4 bases respectively, with 4 bases between them. This CDR3 is built from 12 residues. Germline values: CDR1 SGHAT, CDR2 FQDESV (reference sequence). The CDR3 sequence is CASSLGGYGYTF. The CDR3 coding sequence is TGTGCCAGCAGCTTAGGAGGCTATGGCTACACCTTC.

The rearrangement joins TRBV5-1 to TRBJ2-3; D is perhaps TRBD2 (6 bases). The germline CDR1 and CDR2 sequences are SGHRS and YFSETQ. Trimming left V 3 bases short and J 2 bases short, with 19 bases between. CDR3 length: 17 residues. CDR3 sequence: CASSSPTGTFPTDTQYF. For the CDR3, the DNA is TGCGCCAGCAGCTCGCCAACCGGGACTTTCCCCACAGATACGCAGTATTTT.